What follows is one T cell receptor beta chain and its context. The data derive from a study of T cell changes during pregnancy in multiple sclerosis. Sequencing was performed with immunoSEQ multiplex PCR; in TCRdb, only in-frame clones are kept and a portion is missing. The profile shows fewer than 65,000 clones, about 90% of them singletons. V trimming: 4 bases; J trimming: 4 bases; junction bases outside the gene matches: 3. The CDR3 is 14 residues long. Per germline, CDR1 KGHSH and CDR2 LQKENI. The chain uses TRBV18 and TRBJ1-1, with TRBD1 matching over 10 bases. The input for sequencing was CD4+ T cells from peripheral blood mononuclear cells, taken in the first trimester of pregnancy. The sequence derives from a female donor with multiple sclerosis, enrolled in a pregnancy study. Written as DNA, the CDR3 is TGTGCCAGCTCACGGGGGACAGGGGTCACTGAAGCTTTCTTT. This gives the protein CASSRGTGVTEAFF.